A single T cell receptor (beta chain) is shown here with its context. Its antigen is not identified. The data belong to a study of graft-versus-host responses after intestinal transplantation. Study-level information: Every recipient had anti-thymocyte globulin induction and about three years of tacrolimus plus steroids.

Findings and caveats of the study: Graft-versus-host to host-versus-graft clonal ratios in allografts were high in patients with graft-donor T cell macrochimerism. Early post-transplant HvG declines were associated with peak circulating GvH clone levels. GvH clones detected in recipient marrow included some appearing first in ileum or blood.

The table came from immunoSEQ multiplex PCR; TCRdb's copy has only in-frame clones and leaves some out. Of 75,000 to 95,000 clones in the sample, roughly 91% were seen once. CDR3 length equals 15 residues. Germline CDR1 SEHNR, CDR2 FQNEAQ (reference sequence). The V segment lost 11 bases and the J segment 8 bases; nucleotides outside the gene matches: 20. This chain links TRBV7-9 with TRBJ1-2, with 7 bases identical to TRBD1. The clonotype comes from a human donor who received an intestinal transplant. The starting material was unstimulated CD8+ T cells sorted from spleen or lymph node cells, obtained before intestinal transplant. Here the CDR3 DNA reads TGTGCCGGCACCCAATACGCCACAGGGGAGGAGGGCTACACCTTC. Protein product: CAGTQYATGEEGYTF.